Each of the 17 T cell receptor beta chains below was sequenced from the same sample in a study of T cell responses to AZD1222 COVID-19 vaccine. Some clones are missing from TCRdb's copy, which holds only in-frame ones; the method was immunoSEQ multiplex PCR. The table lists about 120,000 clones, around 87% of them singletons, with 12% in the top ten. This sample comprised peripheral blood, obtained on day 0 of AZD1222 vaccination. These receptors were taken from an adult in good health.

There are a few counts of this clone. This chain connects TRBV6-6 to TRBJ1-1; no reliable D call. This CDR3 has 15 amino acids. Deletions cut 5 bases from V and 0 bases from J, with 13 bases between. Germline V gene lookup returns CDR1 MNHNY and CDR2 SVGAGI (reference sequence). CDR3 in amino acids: CASSTPTTLNTEAFF. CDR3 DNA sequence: TGTGCCAGCAGTACCCCGACAACCTTGAACACTGAAGCTTTCTTT.

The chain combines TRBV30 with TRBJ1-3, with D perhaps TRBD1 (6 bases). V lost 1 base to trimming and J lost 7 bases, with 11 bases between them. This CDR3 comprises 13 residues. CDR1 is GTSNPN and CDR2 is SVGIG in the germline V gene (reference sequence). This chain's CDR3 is CAWSGQVGNTIYF. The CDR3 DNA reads TGTGCCTGGAGTGGACAGGTCGGGAACACCATATATTTT.

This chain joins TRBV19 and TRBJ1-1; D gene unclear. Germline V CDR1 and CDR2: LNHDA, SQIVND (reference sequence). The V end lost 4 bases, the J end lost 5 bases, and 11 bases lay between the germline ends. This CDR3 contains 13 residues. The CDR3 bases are TGTGCCAGTAGTACCCTCGCGGGGACTGAAGCTTTCTTT. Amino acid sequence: CASSTLAGTEAFF.

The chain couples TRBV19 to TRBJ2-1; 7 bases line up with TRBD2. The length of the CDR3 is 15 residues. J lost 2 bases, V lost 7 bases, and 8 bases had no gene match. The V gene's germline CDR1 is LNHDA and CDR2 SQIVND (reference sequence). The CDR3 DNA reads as TGTGCCAGTACCTTGGGGGGGTTGCCCTACAATGAGCAGTTCTTC. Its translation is CASTLGGLPYNEQFF.

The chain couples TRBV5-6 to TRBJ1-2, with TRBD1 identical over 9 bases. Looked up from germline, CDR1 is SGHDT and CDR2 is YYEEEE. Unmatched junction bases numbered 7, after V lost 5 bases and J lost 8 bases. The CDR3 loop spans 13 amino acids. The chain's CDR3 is CASRDRGRGGYTF. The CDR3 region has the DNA TGTGCCAGCAGGGACAGGGGTCGAGGAGGCTACACCTTC.

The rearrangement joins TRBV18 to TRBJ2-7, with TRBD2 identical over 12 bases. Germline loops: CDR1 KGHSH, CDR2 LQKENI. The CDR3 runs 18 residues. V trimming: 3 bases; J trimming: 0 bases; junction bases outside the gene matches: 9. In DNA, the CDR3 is TGTGCCAGCTCACCGCGAGCTAGCGGGAGGGCCGACTCCTACGAGCAGTACTTC. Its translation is CASSPRASGRADSYEQYF.

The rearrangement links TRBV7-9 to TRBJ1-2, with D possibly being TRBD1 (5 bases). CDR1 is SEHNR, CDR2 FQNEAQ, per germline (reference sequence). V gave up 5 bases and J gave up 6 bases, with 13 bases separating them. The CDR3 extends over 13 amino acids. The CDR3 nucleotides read TGTGCCAGCAGCCTCGAGGGGCTAGATGGCTACACCTTC. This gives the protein CASSLEGLDGYTF.

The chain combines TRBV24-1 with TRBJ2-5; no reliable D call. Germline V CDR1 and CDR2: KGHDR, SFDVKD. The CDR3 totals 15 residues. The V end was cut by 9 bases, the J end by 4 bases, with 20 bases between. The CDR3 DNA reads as TGTGCCACCTCAGAGCAGGTCACCGGTGGAGAGACCCAGTACTTC. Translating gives CATSEQVTGGETQYF.

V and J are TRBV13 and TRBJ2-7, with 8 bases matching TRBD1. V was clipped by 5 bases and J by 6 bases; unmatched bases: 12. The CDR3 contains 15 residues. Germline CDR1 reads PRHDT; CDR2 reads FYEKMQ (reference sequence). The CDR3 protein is CASSLGTGGWGEQYF. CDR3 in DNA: TGTGCCAGCAGCCTGGGAACAGGGGGGTGGGGCGAGCAGTACTTC.

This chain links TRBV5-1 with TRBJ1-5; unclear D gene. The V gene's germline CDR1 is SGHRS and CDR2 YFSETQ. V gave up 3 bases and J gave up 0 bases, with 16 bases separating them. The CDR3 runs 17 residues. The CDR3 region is CASSYGRKGLSNQPQHF. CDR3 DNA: TGCGCCAGCAGCTACGGACGGAAAGGACTTAGCAATCAGCCCCAGCATTTT.

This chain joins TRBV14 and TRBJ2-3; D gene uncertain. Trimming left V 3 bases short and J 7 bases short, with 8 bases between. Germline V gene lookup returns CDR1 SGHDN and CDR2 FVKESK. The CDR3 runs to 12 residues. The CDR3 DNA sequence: TGTGCCAGCAGCCAGGTTAGGAATACGCAGTATTTT. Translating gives CASSQVRNTQYF.

This chain's CDR3 is CASSIVDEQFF. The CDR3 region has the DNA TGTGCCAGTAGTATAGTAGATGAGCAGTTCTTC. The chain links TRBV19 to TRBJ2-1; D is uncertain. V lost 1 base, J lost 8 bases, and 3 bases lay in between. The CDR3 consists of 11 residues. Germline lookup yields CDR1 LNHDA and CDR2 SQIVND (reference sequence).

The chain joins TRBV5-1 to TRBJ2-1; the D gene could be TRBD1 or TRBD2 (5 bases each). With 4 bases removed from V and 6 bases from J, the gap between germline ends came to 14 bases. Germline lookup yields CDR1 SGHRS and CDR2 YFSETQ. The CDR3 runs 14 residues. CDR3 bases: TGCGCCAGCAGCCCGGGACCAGCCTCCAATGAGCAGTTCTTC. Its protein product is CASSPGPASNEQFF.

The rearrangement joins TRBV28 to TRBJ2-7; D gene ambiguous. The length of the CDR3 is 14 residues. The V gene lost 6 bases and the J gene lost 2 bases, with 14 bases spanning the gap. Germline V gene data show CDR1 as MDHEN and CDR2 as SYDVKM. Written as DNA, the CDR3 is TGTGCCAGCAGCACGGGTTTCGGAACCTACGAGCAGTACTTC. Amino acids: CASSTGFGTYEQYF.

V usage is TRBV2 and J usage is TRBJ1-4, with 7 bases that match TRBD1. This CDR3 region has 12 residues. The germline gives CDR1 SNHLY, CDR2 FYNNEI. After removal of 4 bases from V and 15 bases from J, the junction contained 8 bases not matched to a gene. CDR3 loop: CASSATTGILFF. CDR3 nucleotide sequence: TGTGCCAGCAGTGCCACGACAGGGATTTTGTTTTTT.

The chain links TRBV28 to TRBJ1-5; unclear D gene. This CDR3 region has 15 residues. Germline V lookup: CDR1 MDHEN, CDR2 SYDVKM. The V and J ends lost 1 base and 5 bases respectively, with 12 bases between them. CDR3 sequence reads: CASSLLTESYQPQHF. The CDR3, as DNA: TGTGCCAGCAGTTTATTGACGGAAAGCTATCAGCCCCAGCATTTT. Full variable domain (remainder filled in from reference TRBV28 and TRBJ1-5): DVKVTQSSRYLVKRTGEKVFLECVQDMDHENMFWYRQDPGLGLRLIYFSYDVKMKEKGDIPEGYSVSREKKERFSLILESASTNQTSMYLCASSLLTESYQPQHFGDGTRLSIL.

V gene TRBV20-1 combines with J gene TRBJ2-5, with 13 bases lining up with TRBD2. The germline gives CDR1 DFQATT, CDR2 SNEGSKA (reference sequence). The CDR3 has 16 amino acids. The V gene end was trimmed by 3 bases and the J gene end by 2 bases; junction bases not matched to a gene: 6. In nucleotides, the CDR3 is TGCAGTGCTAGTCCTATGACTAGCGGGGGGCAAGAGACCCAGTACTTC. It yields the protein CSASPMTSGGQETQYF.